Below are 16 T cell receptor beta chains sequenced from a single sample in a study of blood T cell repertoires in COVID-19. Only in-frame clones appear in the TCRdb table, and some are missing; sequencing was by immunoSEQ multiplex PCR. The profile covers roughly 260,000 clones, with 82% appearing a single time and roughly 4.9% taken by the ten largest. The specimen sequenced was peripheral blood. These receptors were collected from a woman older than 75 with active or convalescent COVID-19.

The table lists this clone with a few counts. The chain joins TRBV10-3 to TRBJ1-2; D is ambiguous. The germline V and J ends were trimmed by 10 bases and 3 bases, with 6 bases remaining between them. The CDR3 loop spans 10 amino acids. Germline CDR1 ENHRY, CDR2 SYGVKD. The CDR3 sequence: CATGDYGYTF. The CDR3 DNA reads as TGTGCCACCGGGGACTATGGCTACACCTTC.

The rearrangement links TRBV2 to TRBJ1-6; weak D call: TRBD1 (5 bases). Trimming took 3 bases from V and 18 from J, leaving 24 bases between them. The germline V gene encodes CDR1 SNHLY and CDR2 FYNNEI. This CDR3 region has 15 residues. In DNA form, the CDR3 reads TGTGCCAGCAGTGAGGAATCAGGACAAGGGCCTCCGTACCACTTT. Its translation: CASSEESGQGPPYHF.

J is TRBJ2-7 and V is TRBV3-1 (or the pseudogene TRBV3-2); D not resolved. V lost 1 base and J lost 0, with 10 bases in between. Germline V gives CDR1 LGHDT, CDR2 YNNKEL (reference sequence). The CDR3 is 15 amino acids. The CDR3 DNA reads as TGTGCCAGCAGCCAAGTAGGCCGGAGCTCCTACGAGCAGTACTTC. This sequence encodes CASSQVGRSSYEQYF.

The chain carries TRBV2 and TRBJ1-6, with TRBD1 identical over 7 bases. This CDR3 has 13 residues. The V and J ends lost 7 bases and 7 bases, in that order; junction bases with no gene match: 4. Germline V lookup: CDR1 SNHLY, CDR2 FYNNEI. The CDR3 spells CASTRQGNSPLHF. In DNA, the CDR3 is TGTGCCAGCACTAGACAGGGAAATTCACCCCTCCACTTT.

V usage is TRBV2 and J usage is TRBJ2-3; 8 bases agree with TRBD1. This CDR3 is 15 amino acids long. The J segment lost 2 bases and the V segment lost 6 bases, leaving 7 bases of the junction unmatched. Looked up from germline, CDR1 is SNHLY and CDR2 is FYNNEI. CDR3 amino acids: CASRPGQAYTDTQYF. The CDR3 DNA follows: TGTGCCAGCAGACCGGGACAGGCTTACACAGATACGCAGTATTTT.

To note about this clone: Distinct nucleotide sequences in the sample also encode this CDR3. The rearrangement uses TRBV5-1 and TRBJ2-2; TRBD1 matches 7 bases. J was trimmed by 5 bases and V by 0 bases; bases with no gene match: 7. The CDR3 contains 16 residues. Per the germline V gene, CDR1 is SGHRS and CDR2 is YFSETQ. CDR3 coding DNA: TGCGCCAGCAGCTTGGGACAGGGCGTTAGGACCGGGGAGCTGTTTTTT. Amino acids: CASSLGQGVRTGELFF. Supplemented by reference TRBV5-1 and TRBJ2-2, the full variable domain reads KAGVTQTPRYLIKTRGQQVTLSCSPISGHRSVSWYQQTPGQGLQFLFEYFSETQRNKGNFPGRFSGRQFSNSRSEMNVSTLELGDSALYLCASSLGQGVRTGELFFGEGSRLTVL.

The V gene is TRBV19, the J gene TRBJ1-1, with a tentative D call TRBD1 (6 bases). The V end lost 10 bases, the J end lost 6 bases, and 15 bases lay between the germline ends. CDR1 is LNHDA and CDR2 is SQIVND in the germline V gene (reference sequence). CDR3 length: 12 amino acids. The CDR3 loop is CATQGFNSEAFF. In DNA form, the CDR3 reads TGTGCCACACAGGGTTTCAACTCTGAAGCTTTCTTT.

The genes are TRBV2 and TRBJ2-7; TRBD2 matches at 11 bases. V dropped 1 base and J dropped 1; count of bases not matched to a gene: 3. The CDR3 spans 16 residues. Germline V CDR1 and CDR2: SNHLY, FYNNEI. CDR3 sequence (DNA): TGTGCCAGCAGTGAAGAGGGGACTAGCGGATCCTACGAGCAGTACTTC. Protein sequence: CASSEEGTSGSYEQYF.

This clone was counted between two and nine times. DNA for the CDR3: TGTGCCACCAGCAGGGGCCTTGGGAATGAGCAGTTCTTC. It translates to CATSRGLGNEQFF. This rearrangement joins TRBV15 to TRBJ2-1; D call uncertain. This CDR3 region has 13 residues. Trimming removed 3 bases at V and 7 bases at J, with 10 bases between. CDR1 is LNHNV and CDR2 is YYDKDF in the germline V gene (reference sequence).

This clone turned up a few times. This rearrangement joins TRBV5-1 to TRBJ2-2, with a weak D call TRBD1 (5 bases). Trimming removed 3 bases from V and 6 bases from J, with 9 bases in between. Germline V lookup: CDR1 SGHRS, CDR2 YFSETQ. This CDR3 region has 13 residues. The CDR3 loop reads CASSSGPSGELFF. The CDR3 DNA reads as TGCGCCAGCAGCTCAGGGCCCTCCGGGGAGCTGTTTTTT. Looking up the rest from reference TRBV5-1 and TRBJ2-2 gives the full variable domain: KAGVTQTPRYLIKTRGQQVTLSCSPISGHRSVSWYQQTPGQGLQFLFEYFSETQRNKGNFPGRFSGRQFSNSRSEMNVSTLELGDSALYLCASSSGPSGELFFGEGSRLTVL.

V is TRBV7-2 and J is TRBJ1-2, with unresolved D. From germline, CDR1 is SGHTA and CDR2 FQGNSA. The CDR3 covers 15 residues. V lost 1 base and J lost 0, with 9 bases in between. The CDR3 protein is CASSLDLVANYGYTF. In DNA form, the CDR3 reads TGTGCCAGCAGCTTAGACCTAGTGGCTAACTATGGCTACACCTTC.

The rearrangement joins TRBV5-1 to TRBJ1-1; D is undetermined. This CDR3 spans 13 amino acids. The V end lost 4 bases, the J end lost 6 bases, and 13 bases lay between the germline ends. Germline V gives CDR1 SGHRS, CDR2 YFSETQ. The DNA of the CDR3 is TGCGCCAGCAGCCCTGTTGACACCGCTGAAGCTTTCTTT. Translated, it gives CASSPVDTAEAFF.

The chain combines TRBV27 with TRBJ1-2; perhaps TRBD1 as D (5 bases). This CDR3 contains 14 residues. Trimming pared 7 bases from V and 0 bases from J, leaving 12 bases between. The germline gives CDR1 MNHEY, CDR2 SMNVEV (reference sequence). CDR3: CASKGAAANYGYTF. As DNA, the CDR3 is TGTGCCAGCAAAGGGGCAGCAGCTAACTATGGCTACACCTTC.

The gene calls are TRBV7-2 and TRBJ1-1, with D unresolved. Between the trimmed V and J ends, which lost 1 base and 1 base, there was a span of 4 bases. Germline-derived CDR1 and CDR2 are SGHTA and FQGNSA. CDR3 length: 13 amino acids. DNA for the CDR3: TGTGCCAGCAGCTTAGATCGGAACACTGAAGCTTTCTTT. Its protein is CASSLDRNTEAFF.

This chain joins TRBV5-1 and TRBJ2-2, with a possible D match to TRBD1 (6 bases). V gave up 0 bases and J gave up 4 bases, with 10 bases separating them. Germline V lookup: CDR1 SGHRS, CDR2 YFSETQ. This CDR3 spans 15 amino acids. CDR3 DNA sequence: TGCGCCAGCAGCTTGGACACAGGGCCCACCGGGGAGCTGTTTTTT. Translation: CASSLDTGPTGELFF. The complete variable domain, with remaining parts taken from reference TRBV5-1 and TRBJ2-2, reads KAGVTQTPRYLIKTRGQQVTLSCSPISGHRSVSWYQQTPGQGLQFLFEYFSETQRNKGNFPGRFSGRQFSNSRSEMNVSTLELGDSALYLCASSLDTGPTGELFFGEGSRLTVL.

J is TRBJ1-1 and V is TRBV28; no clear D gene. Germline V lookup: CDR1 MDHEN, CDR2 SYDVKM. The ends were cut back, 3 bases at V and 1 base at J, with 12 bases in the middle. The CDR3 contains 15 residues. The CDR3 region has the DNA TGTGCCAGCAGTTTTGCGGGCACGAGGAACACTGAAGCTTTCTTT. Its translation is CASSFAGTRNTEAFF.